This T cell receptor beta chain originates from a study of T cells in Graves' hyperthyroidism and ophthalmopathy. Study-level results: A model of 13 V-J pairs discriminated ophthalmopathy from stable hyperthyroidism.

RNA transcripts were the template for amplifying TCR beta CDR3 regions. HTBI primers were employed in a first-round RT-PCR of the TCR CDR3. TCRdb reprocessed the multiplex PCR reads via MiXCR and lists one record per CDR3 protein. The sample comprises 350,000 to 400,000 distinct CDR3 sequences, about 20% of which are singletons, and approximately 4% rests with the top ten. The definition of stable Graves' hyperthyroidism was no ophthalmopathy progression within 18 months. V lost 3 bases and J lost 2; bases outside the gene matches: 1. This CDR3 is 12 amino acids long. Germline V gene data show CDR1 as GTSNPN and CDR2 as SVGIG (reference sequence). This clonotype occurred many times. Antigen specificity is unknown.

The sequence derives from a woman younger than 35 with Graves' hyperthyroidism. V gene TRBV30 combines with J gene TRBJ2-7; TRBD2 agrees at 7 bases. Source material: blood. Written as DNA, the CDR3 is TGTGCCTGGAGGGGGGGGACCTACGAGCAGTACTTC. Protein product: CAWRGGTYEQYF.